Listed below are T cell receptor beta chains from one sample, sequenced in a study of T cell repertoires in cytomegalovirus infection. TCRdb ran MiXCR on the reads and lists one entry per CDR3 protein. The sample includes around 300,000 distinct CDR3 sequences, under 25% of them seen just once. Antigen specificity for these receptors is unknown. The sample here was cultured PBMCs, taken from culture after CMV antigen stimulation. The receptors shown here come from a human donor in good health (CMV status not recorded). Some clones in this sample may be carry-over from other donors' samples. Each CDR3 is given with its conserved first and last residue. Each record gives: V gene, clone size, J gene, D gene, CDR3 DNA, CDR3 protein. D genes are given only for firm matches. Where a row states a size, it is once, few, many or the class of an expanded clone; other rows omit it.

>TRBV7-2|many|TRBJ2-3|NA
TGTGCCAGCAGCTTGAGAGCTAGCACAGATACGCAGTATTTT
CASSLRASTDTQYF
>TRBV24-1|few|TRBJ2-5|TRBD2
TGTGCCACCAGTGTCAGCGGGAGATCGGATCAAGAGACCCAGTACTTC
CATSVSGRSDQETQYF
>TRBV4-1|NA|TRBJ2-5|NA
TGTGCCAGCAGCCAAATGGGGGAGACCCAGTACTTC
CASSQMGETQYF
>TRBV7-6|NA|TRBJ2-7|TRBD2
TGTGCCAGCAGCTTAGACCGACTAGCGGGAGTCCCCTACGAGCAGTACTTC
CASSLDRLAGVPYEQYF
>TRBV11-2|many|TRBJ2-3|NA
TGTGCCAGCAGCTTAGATCGCCTAGGAGATACGCAGTATTTT
CASSLDRLGDTQYF
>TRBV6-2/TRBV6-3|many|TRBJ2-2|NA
TGTGCCAGCAGTTACAGTGCGGGAAGGCCTACCTCGAGGACCGGGGAGCTGTTTTTT
CASSYSAGRPTSRTGELFF
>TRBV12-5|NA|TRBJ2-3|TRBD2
TGTGCTAGTGGTTTGCGGACTAGCGGGGGTAGCACAGATACGCAGTATTTT
CASGLRTSGGSTDTQYF
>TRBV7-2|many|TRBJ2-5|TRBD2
TGTGCCAGCAGCTTAGAGGCGGGAGGGCCGAGGGAGACCCAGTACTTC
CASSLEAGGPRETQYF
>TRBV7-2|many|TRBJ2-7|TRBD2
TGTGCCAGCAGCCGGACCCTAGCGGGATACGAGCAGTACTTC
CASSRTLAGYEQYF
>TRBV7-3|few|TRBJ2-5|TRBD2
TGTGCCAGCAGCCCTCTCGGACTAGCGGGACCGGAGACCCAGTACTTC
CASSPLGLAGPETQYF
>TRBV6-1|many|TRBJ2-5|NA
TGTGCCAGCAGTTACGCTGCTCAAGAGACCCAGTACTTC
CASSYAAQETQYF
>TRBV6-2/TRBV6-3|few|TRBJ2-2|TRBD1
TGTGCCAGCAGAGATGTGAGGGGGCTTGCCGGGGAGCTGTTTTTT
CASRDVRGLAGELFF
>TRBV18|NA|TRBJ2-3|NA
TGTGCCAGCTCACCGGCAGGGTCGGGAACAGATACGCAGTATTTT
CASSPAGSGTDTQYF
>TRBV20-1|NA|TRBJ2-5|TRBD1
TGCAGTGCTTACAGGGGGGAGACCCAGTACTTC
CSAYRGETQYF
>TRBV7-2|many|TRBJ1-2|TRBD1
TGTGCCAGCAGCTTCACCAGGGGGCTCAACTATGGCTACACCTTC
CASSFTRGLNYGYTF
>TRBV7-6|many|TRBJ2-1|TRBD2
TGTGCCAGCAGCTTAGGCAGCGGGAGGGCCGTCGGTGAGCAGTTCTTC
CASSLGSGRAVGEQFF
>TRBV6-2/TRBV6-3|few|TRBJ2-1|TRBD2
TGTGCCAGCAGTTATGGGTCGGGAGGCCGCAATGAGCAGTTCTTC
CASSYGSGGRNEQFF
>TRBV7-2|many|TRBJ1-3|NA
TGTGCCAGCAGCTTGGGACTTAGCTCTGGAAACACCATATATTTT
CASSLGLSSGNTIYF
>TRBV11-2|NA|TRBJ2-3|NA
TGTGCCAGCAGCGAACAGGCCGATACGCAGTATTTT
CASSEQADTQYF
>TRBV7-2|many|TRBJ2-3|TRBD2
TGTGCCAGCAGCTTATGGGCTAGCGGAGGCCGAGATACGCAGTATTTT
CASSLWASGGRDTQYF
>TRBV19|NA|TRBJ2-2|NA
TGTGCCAGTAGTATCCTTAGCGGTGCGAACACCGGGGAGCTGTTTTTT
CASSILSGANTGELFF
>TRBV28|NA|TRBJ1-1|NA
TGTGCCAGCAGTTTATCAGGATCGGGCACTGAAGCTTTCTTT
CASSLSGSGTEAFF
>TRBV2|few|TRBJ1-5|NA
TGTGCCAGCAGTGAAATCAGTGGGCGGAATCAGCCCCAGCATTTT
CASSEISGRNQPQHF
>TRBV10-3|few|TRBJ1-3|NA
TGTGCCATCAGTGTGCAGGCGAGCTCTGGAAACACCATATATTTT
CAISVQASSGNTIYF
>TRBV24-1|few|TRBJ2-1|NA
TGTGCCATTGCAACATCCTACTCCGCGGGACCCTACAATGAGCAGTTCTTC
CAIATSYSAGPYNEQFF
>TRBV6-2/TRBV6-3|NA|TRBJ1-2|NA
TGTGCCAGCAGTTATAAAAGACCTAACTATGGCTACACCTTC
CASSYKRPNYGYTF
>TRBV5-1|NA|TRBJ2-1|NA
TGCGCCAGCAGCCCGGGCCTATCCGCTAATGAGCAGTTCTTC
CASSPGLSANEQFF
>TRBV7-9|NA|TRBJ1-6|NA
TGTGCCAGCAGCCTCCCCCCGTTTTCACCCCTCCACTTT
CASSLPPFSPLHF
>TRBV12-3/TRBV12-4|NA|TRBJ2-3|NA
TGTGCCAGCAGCCGGCCGGGGCGGGGCCGCACAGATACGCAGTATTTT
CASSRPGRGRTDTQYF
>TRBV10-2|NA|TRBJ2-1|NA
TGCGCCAGCAGTGAACCGATCGGCCCTTACAATGAGCAGTTCTTC
CASSEPIGPYNEQFF
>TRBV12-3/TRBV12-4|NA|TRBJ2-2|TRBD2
TGTGCCAGCAGAAGGACTAGCGCGAACACCGGGGAGCTGTTTTTT
CASRRTSANTGELFF
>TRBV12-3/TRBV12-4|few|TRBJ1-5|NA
TGTGCCAGCAGTTTATCAGCAGGGAGAGGCAATCAGCCCCAGCATTTT
CASSLSAGRGNQPQHF
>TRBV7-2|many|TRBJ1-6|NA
TGTGCCAGCAAGGCAAATTCACCCCTCCACTTT
CASKANSPLHF
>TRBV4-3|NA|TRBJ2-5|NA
TGCGCCAGCAGCCAAGGACTACGCGAGACCCAGTACTTC
CASSQGLRETQYF
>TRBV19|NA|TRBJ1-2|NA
TGTGCCAGTAGTGTGGACCTCTATGGCTACACCTTC
CASSVDLYGYTF
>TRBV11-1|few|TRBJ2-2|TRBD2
TGTGCCAGCAGCTTCCGAACGGGACTAGCGGGTAACACCGGGGAGCTGTTTTTT
CASSFRTGLAGNTGELFF
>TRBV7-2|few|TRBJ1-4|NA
TGTGCCAGCAGCTTAGGCGGTGGCCTAAATGAAAAACTGTTTTTT
CASSLGGGLNEKLFF
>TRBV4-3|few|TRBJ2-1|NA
TGCGCCAGCAGCCAAGGAGCGGGTAACTACAATGAGCAGTTCTTC
CASSQGAGNYNEQFF
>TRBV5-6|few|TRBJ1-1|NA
TGTGCCAGCAGCTCAGAGGGGACAATGAACACTGAAGCTTTCTTT
CASSSEGTMNTEAFF
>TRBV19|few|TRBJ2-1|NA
TGTGCCAGTAGTATAGGGAGAAATGAGCAGTTCTTC
CASSIGRNEQFF
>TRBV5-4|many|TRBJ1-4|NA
TGTGCCAGCAGCTTGATGACTCCTGGGGGTGAAAAACTGTTTTTT
CASSLMTPGGEKLFF
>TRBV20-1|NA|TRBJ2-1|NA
TGCAGTGTTCATGACTTAGGTGCGTCCTACAATGAGCAGTTCTTC
CSVHDLGASYNEQFF
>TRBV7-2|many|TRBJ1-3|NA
TGTGCCAGCAGCTTAGCAGGGAGCTCCGGAAACACCATATATTTT
CASSLAGSSGNTIYF
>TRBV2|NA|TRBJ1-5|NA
TGTGCCAGCGATCCAGGGTATAGCAATCAGCCCCAGCATTTT
CASDPGYSNQPQHF
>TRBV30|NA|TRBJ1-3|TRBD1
TGTGCCTGGAGTTTTCGACAGGGGAGAAACACCATATATTTT
CAWSFRQGRNTIYF
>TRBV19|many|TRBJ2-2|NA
TGTGCCAGTAGTCTTCCTAATAGGGACACCGGGGAGCTGTTTTTT
CASSLPNRDTGELFF
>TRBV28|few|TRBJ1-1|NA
TGTGCCAGCAGTTTCGCCGGGGTGCAGGGCTCCGATGGGGCTTTCTTT
CASSFAGVQGSDGAFF